A single sample gave rise to the 18 T cell receptor beta chains below, sequenced in a study of cytotoxic CD8 clonotypes in ibrutinib-treated CLL. Produced via immunoSEQ multiplex PCR; TCRdb's table is partial and in-frame only. The table has about 300,000 clones, approximately 79% seen once; the top ten hold 5.6%. Source: PBMCs, taken at disease progression, from a patient treated with ibrutinib. The receptors originated from a human donor with chronic lymphocytic leukemia.

The chain combines TRBV29-1 with TRBJ1-1; D perhaps matches TRBD1 (5 bases). From germline, CDR1 is SQVTM and CDR2 ANQGSEA. The CDR3 loop spans 13 amino acids. V lost 7 bases and J lost 4, with 16 bases in between. CDR3 nucleotide sequence: TGCAGCGGGGGGAGAAGGGAGGGCACTGAAGCTTTCTTT. It is translated as CSGGRREGTEAFF.

The rearrangement uses TRBV29-1 and TRBJ2-1, with D possibly TRBD1 on 5 matching bases. The CDR3 length is 15 residues. The V and J ends lost 4 bases and 1 base respectively, with 14 bases between them. The germline V gene encodes CDR1 SQVTM and CDR2 ANQGSEA. The CDR3 DNA follows: TGCAGCGTTGCCAAGAGACAGATTTCCTACAATGAGCAGTTCTTC. It yields the protein CSVAKRQISYNEQFF.

The rearrangement joins TRBV9 to TRBJ2-3; the D is unclear. Deletions cut 3 bases from V and 0 bases from J, with 11 bases between. The length of the CDR3 is 15 residues. Germline CDR1 is SGDLS and CDR2 is YYNGEE. Here the CDR3 DNA reads TGTGCCAGCAGCGACCACCCGACTAGCACAGATACGCAGTATTTT. It codes for CASSDHPTSTDTQYF.

This rearrangement joins TRBV27 to TRBJ2-7, with TRBD2 identical over 10 bases. After removal of 4 bases from V and 6 bases from J, the junction contained 12 bases not matched to a gene. In germline, CDR1 is MNHEY, CDR2 SMNVEV (reference sequence). The CDR3 runs to 16 residues. This chain's CDR3 is CASSSPAGTSVGEQYF. The CDR3, as DNA: TGTGCCAGCAGTTCCCCCGCCGGGACTAGCGTCGGCGAGCAGTACTTC.

The chain is built from TRBV27 and TRBJ2-1; D not resolved. CDR1 MNHEY and CDR2 SMNVEV come from the germline V gene (reference sequence). Trimming pared 5 bases from V and 2 bases from J, leaving 13 bases between. CDR3 size: 15 residues. Here the CDR3 DNA reads TGTGCCAGCAGTCCCGGACGGCCTACCTACAATGAGCAGTTCTTC. Its protein is CASSPGRPTYNEQFF.

V usage is TRBV19 and J usage is TRBJ2-3; maybe TRBD1 (5 bases). V was cut by 6 bases and J by 0 bases, with 7 bases left in between. In germline, CDR1 is LNHDA, CDR2 SQIVND (reference sequence). This CDR3 has 13 residues. The DNA for the CDR3 is TGTGCCAGTAGGACAGCTAGCACAGATACGCAGTATTTT. This gives the protein CASRTASTDTQYF.

CDR3 nucleotides: TGTGCCAGCAGTTACTCTCCTTCTAGCGGATCCTACGAGCAGTACTTC. Protein product: CASSYSPSSGSYEQYF. This rearrangement joins TRBV6-5 to TRBJ2-7; the match to TRBD2 covers 7 bases. The V segment lost 0 bases and the J segment 1 base; nucleotides outside the gene matches: 6. CDR1 is MNHEY, CDR2 SVGAGI, per germline. The CDR3 has 16 residues.

The rearrangement joins TRBV9 to TRBJ2-1; tentatively, D is TRBD1 (5 bases). V shed 0 bases and J shed 5 bases, with 9 bases lying between them. CDR3 size: 14 residues. The germline gives CDR1 SGDLS, CDR2 YYNGEE. As DNA, the CDR3 is TGTGCCAGCAGCGTAGTTGACAGCAACAATGAGCAGTTCTTC. It encodes CASSVVDSNNEQFF.

This clone was counted a single time. The V call is TRBV25-1, the J call TRBJ2-7, with D perhaps TRBD2 (5 bases). The germline gives CDR1 MGHDK, CDR2 SYGVNS. Trimming removed 0 bases from V and 1 base from J, with 7 bases in between. The CDR3 has 14 residues. CDR3 protein: CASSEYGGSYEQYF. CDR3 DNA sequence: TGTGCCAGCAGTGAATACGGAGGTTCCTACGAGCAGTACTTC.

The V gene is TRBV7-8, the J gene TRBJ1-2; D remains ambiguous. Germline-derived CDR1 and CDR2 are SGHVS and FQNEAQ. V was cut by 5 bases and J by 2 bases, with 12 bases left in between. This CDR3 region has 14 residues. CDR3 sequence: CASSHPLSNYGYTF. The CDR3 bases are TGTGCCAGCAGCCATCCGCTGAGCAACTATGGCTACACCTTC.

CDR3 loop: CASSLGQGYGNTIYF. CDR3 DNA: TGCGCCAGCAGCTTGGGTCAGGGATATGGAAACACCATATATTTT. The chain recombines TRBV5-1 with TRBJ1-3; the D gene is possibly TRBD1 (5 bases). V was cut by 0 bases and J by 3 bases, with 10 bases left in between. The CDR3 has 15 residues. CDR1 is SGHRS and CDR2 is YFSETQ in the germline V gene.

The chain links TRBV27 to TRBJ1-2, with TRBD1 identical over 10 bases. Germline trimming cut 5 bases from V and 8 bases from J; bases unmatched to any gene: 8. The germline gives CDR1 MNHEY, CDR2 SMNVEV (reference sequence). CDR3 length: 14 amino acids. CDR3 nucleotides: TGTGCCAGCAGTATCGACAGGGGGCGGGTGGGCTACACCTTC. Protein: CASSIDRGRVGYTF.

This clone showed up just a few times. The chain carries TRBV7-9 and TRBJ2-2, with D possibly being TRBD2 (5 bases). This CDR3 has 14 amino acids. In germline, CDR1 is SEHNR, CDR2 FQNEAQ (reference sequence). Trimming removed 1 base from V and 5 bases from J, with 8 bases in between. The CDR3 nucleotides are TGTGCCAGCAGCTTAGAGTGGAGGACCGGGGAGCTGTTTTTT. It codes for CASSLEWRTGELFF.

V and J are TRBV5-6 and TRBJ2-2; D gene ambiguous. Germline V lookup: CDR1 SGHDT, CDR2 YYEEEE. Trimming removed 2 bases from V and 4 bases from J, with 9 bases in between. This CDR3 comprises 14 residues. The CDR3 nucleotides are TGTGCCAGCAGCTTTGGTATAAGCACCGGGGAGCTGTTTTTT. The encoded protein is CASSFGISTGELFF.

V is TRBV27 and J is TRBJ2-7, with D possibly being TRBD2 (6 bases). CDR3 length: 15 residues. The V and J ends lost 8 bases and 3 bases respectively, with 20 bases between them. Germline-derived CDR1 and CDR2 are MNHEY and SMNVEV (reference sequence). The CDR3 DNA reads TGTGCCAGCGGCAACTACGGGGGAAACATCTACGAGCAGTACTTC. Protein product: CASGNYGGNIYEQYF.

The chain has TRBV6-1 and TRBJ2-5; no clear D gene. The CDR3 extends over 11 amino acids. The V gene lost 1 base and the J gene lost 7 bases, with 4 bases spanning the gap. Germline V CDR1 and CDR2: MNHNS, SASEGT. The CDR3 sequence: CASSEVGTQYF. In DNA form, the CDR3 reads TGTGCCAGCAGTGAAGTTGGGACCCAGTACTTC.

There are a few counts of this clone. The chain links TRBV2 to TRBJ1-1; D not certain. This CDR3 contains 13 residues. The V and J ends lost 1 base and 3 bases respectively, with 6 bases between them. Germline-derived CDR1 and CDR2 are SNHLY and FYNNEI. The CDR3 DNA is TGTGCCAGCAGTGAAGTACGTTACACTGAAGCTTTCTTT. It translates to CASSEVRYTEAFF.

This chain joins TRBV7-9 and TRBJ2-7; D gene uncertain. Trimming left V 4 bases short and J 5 bases short, with 6 bases between. CDR1 is SEHNR, CDR2 FQNEAQ, per germline (reference sequence). The CDR3 is made up of 11 amino acids. The CDR3 nucleotides are TGTGCCAGCAGCTCCAACCACGAGCAGTACTTC. It is translated as CASSSNHEQYF.